This TCR beta chain stems from a study of regulatory T cells in long-lasting Graves disease. Whole-study context: Newly diagnosed Graves' patients had taken antithyroid drugs under 3 months.

Per germline, CDR1 SGHRS and CDR2 YFSETQ. The CDR3 covers 13 residues. V lost 2 bases to trimming and J lost 8 bases, with 11 bases between them. This sample's time point: newly diagnosed GD, antithyroid drugs for less than 3 months. The authors made the TCR library using RNA they extracted from PBMCs. Patient provenance is recorded as an endocrinology department in Xi'an, China. This clonotype was counted ten times or more. Arm-PCR with iRepertoire HTBI primers amplified the CDR3 regions for these TCR beta libraries. TCRdb passed the multiplex PCR reads through MiXCR, listing each CDR3 protein once. The data hold 450,000 to 600,000 distinct CDR3 sequences, with 13% observed a single time. The same sample was also used in a study of T cells in Graves' hyperthyroidism and ophthalmopathy. That report adds: Those with hyperthyroidism were 18 to 65 years old, newly diagnosed, and ill for under 2 months. First-round RT-PCR targeting the TCR CDR3 was performed with the HTBI primer set.

This rearrangement joins TRBV5-1 to TRBJ2-1; D ambiguous. The clonotype was recovered from a man aged 30 to 39 with Graves disease. This material consisted of peripheral blood mononuclear cells (PBMCs), taken at new diagnosis, from a patient treated with antithyroid drugs. The CDR3 protein is CASSLGLWDEQFF. DNA for the CDR3: TGCGCCAGCAGCTTAGGGTTGTGGGATGAGCAGTTCTTC.